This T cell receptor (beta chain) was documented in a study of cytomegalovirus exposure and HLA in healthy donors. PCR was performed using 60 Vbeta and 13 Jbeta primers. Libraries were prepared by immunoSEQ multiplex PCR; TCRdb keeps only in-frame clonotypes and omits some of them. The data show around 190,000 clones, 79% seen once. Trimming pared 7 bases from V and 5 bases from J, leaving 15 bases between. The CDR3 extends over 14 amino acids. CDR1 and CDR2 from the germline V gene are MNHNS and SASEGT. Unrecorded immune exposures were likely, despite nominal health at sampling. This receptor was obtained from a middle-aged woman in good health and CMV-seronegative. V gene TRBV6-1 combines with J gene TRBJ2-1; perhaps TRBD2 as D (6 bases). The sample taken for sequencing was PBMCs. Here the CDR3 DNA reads TGTGCCAGCACTAGAATAGCGGAACACAATGAGCAGTTCTTC. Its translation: CASTRIAEHNEQFF.